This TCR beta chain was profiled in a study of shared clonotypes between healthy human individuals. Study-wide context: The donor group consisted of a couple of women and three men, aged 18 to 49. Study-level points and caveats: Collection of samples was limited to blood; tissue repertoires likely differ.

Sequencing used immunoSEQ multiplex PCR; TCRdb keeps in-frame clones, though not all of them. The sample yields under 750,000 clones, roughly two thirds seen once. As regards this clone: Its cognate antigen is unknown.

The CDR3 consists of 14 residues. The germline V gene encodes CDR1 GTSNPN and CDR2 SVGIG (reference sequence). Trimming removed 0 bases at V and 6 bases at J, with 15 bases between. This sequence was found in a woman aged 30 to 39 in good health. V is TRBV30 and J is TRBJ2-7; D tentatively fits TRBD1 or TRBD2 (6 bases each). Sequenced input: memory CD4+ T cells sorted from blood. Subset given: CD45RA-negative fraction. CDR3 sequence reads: CAWSVPGAGVEQYF. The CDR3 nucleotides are TGTGCCTGGAGTGTACCGGGGGCCGGGGTCGAGCAGTACTTC.